This entry concerns a single T cell receptor gamma chain. Its antigen is currently unknown. An end of the junction differs from the germline gene, which may be a read error. Other nucleotide sequences from this sample produce the same CDR3. The source of the sample is a study of Vδ1+ human thymocytes. Findings and limits, study-wide: Thymic TRG and TRD repertoires appeared highly polyclonal, with Gaussian CDR3 length distributions. Thymic delta-chain repertoires held roughly 18% Vdelta2 sequences and few Vdelta3, despite high sort purity.

Germline V gene sequence: CDR1 GITISATS, CDR2 ISYDGTV (reference sequence). The length of the CDR3 is 13 residues. Sequences come from RNA converted to cDNA by reverse transcription. Pooled V-gene forward primers with one constant-region reverse primer generated the CDR3 amplicons by multiplex PCR. TCRdb called clones from the multiplex PCR reads again using CATT. The table shows 25,000 to 35,000 gamma-chain clones, with around 18% occurring only once. Sorted Vdelta1+ thymocytes were roughly 98% to 99.6% pure. The chain employs TRGV9 and TRGJ1 or TRGJ2. This sequence originates from a boy under three years old who had congenital heart surgery. What was sequenced was Vdelta1+ gamma-delta thymocytes from the thymus. Sample subset: FACS-sorted CD3+ TCRalphabeta- TCRVdelta1+ TCRVdelta2- thymocytes. In DNA form, the CDR3 reads TGTGCCTTGTGGGAGGCACATTACTATAAGAAACTCTTT. Amino acids: CALWEAHYYKKLF.